The 2 T cell receptor beta chains below were found in one sample sequenced in a study of blood T cell repertoires in COVID-19. Profiling relied on immunoSEQ multiplex PCR, and the TCRdb table lists in-frame clones only, not all of them. Among 200,000 to 250,000 clones listed, 70% to 90% were seen once. Sequenced sample: peripheral blood. All receptors come from a woman aged 18-35 years who had recovered from COVID-19.

In this sample, this clone turned up once. The gene calls are TRBV2 and TRBJ1-4, with D perhaps matching TRBD1 (6 bases). Trimming pared 4 bases from V and 8 bases from J, leaving 11 bases between. CDR3 length: 13 amino acids. The germline CDR1 and CDR2 sequences are SNHLY and FYNNEI. The CDR3 sequence is CASSVGRGEKLFF. DNA of the CDR3: TGTGCCAGCAGTGTGGGAAGGGGGGAAAAACTGTTTTTT.

The CDR3 DNA reads as TGCGCCAGCAGCCAAGATCCGGGAGTTGTCTACAATGAGCAGTTCTTC. Its protein is CASSQDPGVVYNEQFF. This sequence joins TRBV4-1 and TRBJ2-1, with a possible D match to TRBD2 (6 bases). CDR3 length equals 16 residues. The germline V gene encodes CDR1 MGHRA and CDR2 YSYEKL. The V gene lost 0 bases and the J gene lost 3 bases, with 12 bases spanning the gap.